This note documents a single TCR beta chain sequence. Antigen specificity is unknown. Using a J-beta primer mix together with a sample-barcoded 5' primer, a second PCR was run for roughly 7 to 11 cycles. Researchers report that a template-switch adaptor with 12 random nucleotides tagged each cDNA molecule. Each CDR3 protein gets one entry after TCRdb re-called the 5' RACE reads with MiXCR. The sample contains fewer than 2 million distinct CDR3 sequences, about 39% of which appear only once. The source of the sample is a study of blood T cells in healthy people across ages. General observations from the study: Per million T cells, TCR beta diversity dropped roughly linearly as age increased. Not knowing donor CMV status may have confounded expanded clonotype changes. Diversity estimated from one million T cells was considered an underestimate.

Germline values: CDR1 MDHEN, CDR2 SYDVKM. V was trimmed by 6 bases and J by 1 base, leaving 19 bases between them. The CDR3 is 17 residues long. The TCR was taken from a human donor in good health. Sequenced material: blood. The chain uses TRBV28 and TRBJ1-5, with no clear D. The CDR3 DNA sequence: TGTGCCAGCAGCCCCGGAGTCGGCCCCTGGAGCAATCAGCCCCAGCATTTT. This encodes CASSPGVGPWSNQPQHF.